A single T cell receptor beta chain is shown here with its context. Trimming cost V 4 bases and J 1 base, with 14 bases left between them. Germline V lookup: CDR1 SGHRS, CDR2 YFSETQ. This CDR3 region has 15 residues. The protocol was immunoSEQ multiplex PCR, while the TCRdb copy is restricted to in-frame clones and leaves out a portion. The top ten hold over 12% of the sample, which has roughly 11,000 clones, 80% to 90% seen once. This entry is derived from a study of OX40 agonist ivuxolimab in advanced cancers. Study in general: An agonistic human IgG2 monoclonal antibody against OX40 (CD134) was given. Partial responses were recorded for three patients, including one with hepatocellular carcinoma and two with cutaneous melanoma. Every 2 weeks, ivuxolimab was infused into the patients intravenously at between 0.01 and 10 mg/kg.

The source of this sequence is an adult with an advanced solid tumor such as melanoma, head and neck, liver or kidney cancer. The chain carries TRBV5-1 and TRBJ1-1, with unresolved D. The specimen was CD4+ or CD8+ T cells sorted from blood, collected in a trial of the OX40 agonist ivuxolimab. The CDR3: CASSPDSLGNTEAFF. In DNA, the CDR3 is TGCGCCAGCAGCCCGGACTCACTTGGGAACACTGAAGCTTTCTTT.